The next 16 T cell receptor beta chains were all read from a single sample in a study of beta chain features in type 1 diabetes. Every bit of the isolated RNA underwent reverse transcription, so sequencing read expressed TCRB transcripts. Produced via immunoSEQ multiplex PCR; TCRdb's table is partial and in-frame only. The sample lists 35,000 or so clones, approximately 60% occurring once. The material sequenced was Tregs from blood. The receptor set was obtained from a woman under 40 in good health.

This clone ranks as large. The rearrangement uses TRBV4-2 and TRBJ2-1; no definite D call. The V and J ends lost 1 base and 10 bases respectively, with 8 bases between them. From germline, CDR1 is LGHNA and CDR2 YNFKEQ. This CDR3 spans 12 amino acids. The CDR3 bases are TGTGCCAGCAGCCAAGCGTTGAGCGAGCAGTTCTTC. Encoded protein: CASSQALSEQFF.

The genes are TRBV7-2 and TRBJ2-7; TRBD2 might be the D (6 bases). The V end lost 3 bases, the J end lost 2 bases, and 11 bases lay between the germline ends. This CDR3 comprises 14 residues. The germline V gene has CDR1 SGHTA and CDR2 FQGNSA. This chain's CDR3 is CASSFASVTYEQYF. CDR3 sequence (DNA): TGTGCCAGCAGCTTTGCTAGCGTAACCTACGAGCAGTACTTC.

The rearrangement links TRBV5-6 to TRBJ2-2; a weak D match, TRBD1 (5 bases). V gave up 5 bases and J gave up 9 bases, with 14 bases separating them. Germline CDR1 is SGHDT and CDR2 is YYEEEE. This CDR3 spans 13 amino acids. The CDR3 DNA sequence: TGTGCCAGCAGTTATACAGGAGACCGGGAGCTGTTTTTT. Translating it yields CASSYTGDRELFF.

The V and J genes are TRBV28 and TRBJ2-5; 10 positions agree with TRBD1. Germline CDR1 MDHEN, CDR2 SYDVKM. V dropped 4 bases and J dropped 0; count of bases not matched to a gene: 5. CDR3 size: 16 residues. CDR3 bases: TGTGCCAGCAGTTCAGTGGACAGGGGGTACCAAGAGACCCAGTACTTC. It specifies CASSSVDRGYQETQYF.

CDR3 sequence (DNA): TGTGCCTGGAGTGGGGGGCCTAGGGCAGCGCACAATGAGCAGTTCTTC. This encodes CAWSGGPRAAHNEQFF. J is TRBJ2-1 and V is TRBV30, with TRBD1 as a possible D gene (6 bases). The germline CDR1 and CDR2 sequences are GTSNPN and SVGIG (reference sequence). The V end lost 1 base, the J end lost 5 bases, and 18 bases lay between the germline ends. The CDR3 covers 16 residues.

The J gene is TRBJ2-3, the V gene TRBV28; D is possibly TRBD2 (7 bases). CDR3 length: 17 residues. Germline assignment: CDR1 MDHEN and CDR2 SYDVKM. Trimming removed 6 bases from V and 6 bases from J, with 25 bases in between. Here the CDR3 reads CASSPSRGGGQGDTQYF. The CDR3 nucleotides are TGTGCCAGCAGCCCATCCCGGGGCGGGGGACAAGGGGATACGCAGTATTTT.

The chain recombines TRBV21-1 with TRBJ2-3; the table gives TRBD1 as D, unverified against the DNA. TRBV21-1 counts as a pseudogene. CDR3 length: 16 amino acids. The CDR3 sequence: CASSTGQGAFSDTQYF. The CDR3 bases are TGTGCCAGCAGCACGGGACAGGGGGCTTTCTCAGATACGCAGTATTTT.

This clone turned up a few times. V is TRBV7-9 and J is TRBJ2-7, with 10 positions matching TRBD2. Losses at the gene ends were 5 bases for V and 6 bases for J; bases not matched to a gene: 4. The length of the CDR3 is 13 residues. Germline V gene lookup returns CDR1 SEHNR and CDR2 FQNEAQ (reference sequence). The chain's CDR3 is CASSEREGGEQYF. The CDR3, as DNA: TGTGCCAGCAGCGAGCGGGAGGGGGGCGAGCAGTACTTC.

This clone has more than one count but fewer than ten. V is TRBV6-5 and J is TRBJ1-1; D not certain. Trimming took off 0 bases at V and 0 bases at J, with 8 bases between the two ends. Germline V CDR1 and CDR2: MNHEY, SVGAGI. The CDR3 runs to 15 residues. CDR3 loop: CASSYSANLNTEAFF. In nucleotides, the CDR3 is TGTGCCAGCAGTTACTCGGCAAATCTGAACACTGAAGCTTTCTTT.

The chain is built from TRBV4-3 and TRBJ2-7; perhaps TRBD1 as D (6 bases). There are 13 residues in the CDR3. Trimming cost V 4 bases and J 3 bases, with 10 bases left between them. Per the germline V gene, CDR1 is LGHNA and CDR2 is YSLEER. The CDR3 region has the DNA TGCGCCAGCAGCCCGGGACACCACTACGAGCAGTACTTC. Encoded protein: CASSPGHHYEQYF.

The rearrangement uses TRBV7-2 and TRBJ2-3; no firm D call. Germline CDR1 SGHTA, CDR2 FQGNSA. CDR3 length equals 13 residues. V lost 3 bases to trimming and J lost 2 bases, with 6 bases between them. As DNA, the CDR3 is TGTGCCAGCAGCTTCAGTCCCACAGATACGCAGTATTTT. It yields the protein CASSFSPTDTQYF.

The rearrangement joins TRBV5-1 to TRBJ2-3; D not certain. Between the trimmed V and J ends, which lost 0 bases and 2 bases, there was a span of 10 bases. CDR1 and CDR2 from the germline V gene are SGHRS and YFSETQ. The CDR3 runs to 15 residues. The CDR3 loop reads CASSLAPGYTDTQYF. CDR3 DNA: TGCGCCAGCAGCTTGGCCCCCGGTTACACAGATACGCAGTATTTT.

This chain links TRBV27 with TRBJ2-3, with 7 bases matching TRBD2. From germline, CDR1 is MNHEY and CDR2 SMNVEV (reference sequence). V dropped 0 bases and J dropped 2; count of bases not matched to a gene: 5. The CDR3 extends over 16 amino acids. The CDR3 here is CASSLSGGPLTDTQYF. The CDR3 bases are TGTGCCAGCAGTTTATCGGGAGGGCCTCTCACAGATACGCAGTATTTT.

This clone was found a few times. The chain has TRBV18 and TRBJ2-1; TRBD2 matches 8 bases. Germline V gives CDR1 KGHSH, CDR2 LQKENI. The J segment lost 2 bases and the V segment lost 3 bases, leaving 3 bases of the junction unmatched. This CDR3 contains 15 residues. Written as DNA, the CDR3 is TGTGCCAGCTCACCCCTAGCGGGCACCTACAATGAGCAGTTCTTC. This translates into CASSPLAGTYNEQFF.

The chain is built from TRBV29-1 and TRBJ2-7, with TRBD1 as a possible D gene (5 bases). This CDR3 has 12 residues. V lost 4 bases to trimming and J lost 1 base, with 8 bases between them. Germline CDR1 reads SQVTM; CDR2 reads ANQGSEA. The CDR3 loop reads CSVAQGSYEQYF. The CDR3 DNA reads as TGCAGCGTTGCCCAGGGATCCTACGAGCAGTACTTC.

The V gene is TRBV5-4, the J gene TRBJ1-2; D might be TRBD1 (5 bases). Germline V gene sequence: CDR1 SGHNT, CDR2 YYREEE (reference sequence). Trimming cost V 0 bases and J 4 bases, with 16 bases left between them. CDR3 length: 16 amino acids. CDR3 region: CASSLAADIFSYGYTF. CDR3 nucleotides: TGTGCCAGCAGCTTGGCGGCGGACATCTTTTCCTATGGCTACACCTTC.